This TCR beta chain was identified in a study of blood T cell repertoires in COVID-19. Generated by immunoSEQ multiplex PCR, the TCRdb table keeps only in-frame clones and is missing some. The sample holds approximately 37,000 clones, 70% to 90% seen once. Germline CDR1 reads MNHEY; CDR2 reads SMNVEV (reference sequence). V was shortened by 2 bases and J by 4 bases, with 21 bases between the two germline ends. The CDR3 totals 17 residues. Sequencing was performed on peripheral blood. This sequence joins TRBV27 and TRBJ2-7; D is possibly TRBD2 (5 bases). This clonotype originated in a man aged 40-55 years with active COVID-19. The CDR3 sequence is CASSLTGRRRSEYEQYF. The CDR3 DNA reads TGTGCCAGCAGTTTAACCGGTAGGCGGAGGAGTGAGTACGAGCAGTACTTC.